Each of the 9 T cell receptor beta chains below was sequenced from the same sample in a study of identical twins. MiXCR, run by TCRdb on the 5' RACE reads, gives a single entry per CDR3 protein. The sample has a few hundred thousand distinct CDR3 sequences; roughly 10% are singletons. The specimen was memory T cells sorted from blood. The receptor set was obtained from a man over 45 in good health.

CDR3 sequence: CSVLGISVAFF. CDR3 nucleotides: TGCAGTGTCCTGGGCATATCTGTGGCTTTCTTT. The rearrangement links TRBV20-1 to TRBJ1-1; D gene ambiguous. The ends were cut back, 7 bases at V and 11 bases at J, with 17 bases in the middle. This CDR3 has 11 amino acids. Germline V gene sequence: CDR1 DFQATT, CDR2 SNEGSKA (reference sequence).

The CDR3 region has the DNA TGTGCCAGTAGTATCGATGGGGCTCGCCGTCACTATGGCTACACCTTC. Residues: CASSIDGARRHYGYTF. The chain has TRBV19 and TRBJ1-2; a weak D match, TRBD1 (5 bases). The CDR3 loop spans 16 amino acids. The ends were cut back, 3 bases at V and 3 bases at J, with 17 bases in the middle. The V gene's germline CDR1 is LNHDA and CDR2 SQIVND (reference sequence).

V usage is TRBV3-1 and J usage is TRBJ1-2; D gene uncertain. Germline CDR1 is LGHDT and CDR2 is YNNKEL (reference sequence). V dropped 1 base and J dropped 4 bases, with 19 bases sitting between them. The CDR3 totals 17 residues. The chain's CDR3 is CASSQGVAAPHFYGYTF. The DNA of the CDR3 is TGTGCCAGCAGCCAAGGGGTGGCAGCTCCCCACTTCTATGGCTACACCTTC. The variable domain in full, with the rest retrieved from reference TRBV3-1 and TRBJ1-2, is DTAVSQTPKYLVTQMGNDKSIKCEQNLGHDTMYWYKQDSKKFLKIMFSYNNKELIINETVPNRFSPKSPDKAHLNLHINSLELGDSAVYFCASSQGVAAPHFYGYTFGSGTRLTVV.

This clonotype was counted between two and nine times. This chain links TRBV20-1 with TRBJ1-2, with 7 bases identical to TRBD1. Per the germline V gene, CDR1 is DFQATT and CDR2 is SNEGSKA (reference sequence). The CDR3 extends over 13 amino acids. The V and J ends lost 3 bases and 6 bases, in that order; junction bases with no gene match: 7. In DNA form, the CDR3 reads TGCAGTGCTAGTGTCGGGACAGCCGATGGCTACACCTTC. It specifies CSASVGTADGYTF.

This clonotype occurred a few times. The J gene is TRBJ2-7, the V gene TRBV12-3 or TRBV12-4, with 9 bases matching TRBD1. There are 14 residues in the CDR3. V gave up 7 bases and J gave up 4 bases; unmatched junction bases: 8. The CDR3 sequence is CASTAGQGHYEQYF. CDR3 in DNA: TGTGCCAGCACCGCGGGACAGGGTCATTACGAGCAGTACTTC.

This clonotype was recorded at least ten times. The J gene is TRBJ2-3, the V gene TRBV29-1, with D maybe TRBD1 (6 bases). V dropped 2 bases and J dropped 1 base, with 10 bases sitting between them. The CDR3 runs to 14 residues. Germline CDR1 and CDR2: SQVTM and ANQGSEA. CDR3 bases: TGCAGCGTTGAATCCCCAGGGGGCACAGATACGCAGTATTTT. Translated: CSVESPGGTDTQYF.

This clonotype showed up just a few times. The chain carries TRBV5-1 and TRBJ2-7; D perhaps matches TRBD1 (6 bases). Germline V CDR1 and CDR2: SGHRS, YFSETQ. The CDR3 consists of 14 residues. V was shortened by 3 bases and J by 2 bases, with 12 bases between the two germline ends. The CDR3 loop reads CASSSGVGTYEQYF. Written as DNA, the CDR3 is TGCGCCAGCAGCTCAGGGGTCGGAACCTACGAGCAGTACTTC.

V usage is TRBV9 and J usage is TRBJ2-1; D gene uncertain. Trimming took 0 bases from V and 9 from J, leaving 10 bases between them. This CDR3 contains 13 residues. Looked up from germline, CDR1 is SGDLS and CDR2 is YYNGEE. In nucleotides, the CDR3 is TGTGCCAGCAGCGTAGTGTGGTCCGGTGAGCAGTTCTTC. Residues: CASSVVWSGEQFF.

This rearrangement joins TRBV6-5 to TRBJ2-7; D unresolved. The germline V gene encodes CDR1 MNHEY and CDR2 SVGAGI. The CDR3 sequence is 15 residues long. V was shortened by 0 bases and J by 0 bases, with 9 bases between the two germline ends. CDR3 region: CASSYSASSSYEQYF. DNA for the CDR3: TGTGCCAGCAGTTACTCGGCCTCCAGCTCCTACGAGCAGTACTTC.